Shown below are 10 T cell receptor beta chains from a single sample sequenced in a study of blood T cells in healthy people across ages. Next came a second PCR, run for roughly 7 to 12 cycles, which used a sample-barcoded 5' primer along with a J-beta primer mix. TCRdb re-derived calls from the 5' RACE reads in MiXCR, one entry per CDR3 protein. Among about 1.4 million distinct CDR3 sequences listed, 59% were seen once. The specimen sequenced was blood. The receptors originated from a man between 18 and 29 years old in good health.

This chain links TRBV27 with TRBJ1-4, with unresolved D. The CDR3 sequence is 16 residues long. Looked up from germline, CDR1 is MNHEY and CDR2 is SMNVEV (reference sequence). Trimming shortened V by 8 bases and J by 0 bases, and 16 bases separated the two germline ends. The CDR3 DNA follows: TGTGCCAGCTCGGAGTGGGGAGGTGCAACTAATGAAAAACTGTTTTTT. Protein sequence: CASSEWGGATNEKLFF.

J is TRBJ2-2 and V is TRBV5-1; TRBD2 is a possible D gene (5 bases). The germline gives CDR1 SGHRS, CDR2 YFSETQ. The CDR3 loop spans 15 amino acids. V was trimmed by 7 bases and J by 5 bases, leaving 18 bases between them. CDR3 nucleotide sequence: TGCGCCAGCTCCTCCGGAGAGGGATTAACCGGGGAGCTGTTTTTT. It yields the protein CASSSGEGLTGELFF.

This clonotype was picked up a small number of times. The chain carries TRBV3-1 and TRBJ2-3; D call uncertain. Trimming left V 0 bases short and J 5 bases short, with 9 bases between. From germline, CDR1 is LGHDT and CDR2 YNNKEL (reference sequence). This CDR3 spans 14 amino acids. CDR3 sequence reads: CASSQDLARDTQYF. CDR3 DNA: TGTGCCAGCAGCCAAGACCTGGCACGAGATACGCAGTATTTT.

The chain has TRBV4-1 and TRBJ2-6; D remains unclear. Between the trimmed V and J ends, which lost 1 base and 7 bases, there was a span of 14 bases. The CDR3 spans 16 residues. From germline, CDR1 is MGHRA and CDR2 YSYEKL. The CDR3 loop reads CASSQGGRSRANVLTF. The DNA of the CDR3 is TGCGCCAGCAGCCAAGGGGGTAGGAGCCGAGCCAACGTCCTGACTTTC.

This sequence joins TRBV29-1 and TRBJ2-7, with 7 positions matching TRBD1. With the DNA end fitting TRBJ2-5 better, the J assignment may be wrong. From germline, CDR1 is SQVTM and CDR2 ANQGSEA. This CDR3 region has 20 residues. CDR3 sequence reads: CSVDPGQLLTRRGHQETQYF. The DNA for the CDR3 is TGCAGCGTTGATCCGGGACAGCTCTTAACCCGAAGGGGCCACCAAGAGACCCAGTACTTC.

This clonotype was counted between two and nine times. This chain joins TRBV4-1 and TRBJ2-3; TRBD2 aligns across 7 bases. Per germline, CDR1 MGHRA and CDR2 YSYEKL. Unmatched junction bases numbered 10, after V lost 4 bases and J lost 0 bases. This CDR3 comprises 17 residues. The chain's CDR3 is CASSPLSGSTSTDTQYF. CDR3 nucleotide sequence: TGCGCCAGCAGCCCCCTTAGCGGGTCCACTAGCACAGATACGCAGTATTTT.

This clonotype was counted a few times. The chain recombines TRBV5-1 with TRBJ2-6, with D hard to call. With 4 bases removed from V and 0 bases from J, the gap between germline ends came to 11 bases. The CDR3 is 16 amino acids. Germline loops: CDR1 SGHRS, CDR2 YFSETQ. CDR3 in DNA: TGCGCCAGCAGCCACACACTCGCCTCTGGGGCCAACGTCCTGACTTTC. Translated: CASSHTLASGANVLTF.

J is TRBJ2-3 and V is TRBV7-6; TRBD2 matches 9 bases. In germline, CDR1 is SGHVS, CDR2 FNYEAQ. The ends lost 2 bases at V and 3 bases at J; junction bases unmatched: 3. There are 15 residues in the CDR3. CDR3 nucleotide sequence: TGTGCCAGCAGCTTACTAGCGGGAAGGACAGATACGCAGTATTTT. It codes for CASSLLAGRTDTQYF.

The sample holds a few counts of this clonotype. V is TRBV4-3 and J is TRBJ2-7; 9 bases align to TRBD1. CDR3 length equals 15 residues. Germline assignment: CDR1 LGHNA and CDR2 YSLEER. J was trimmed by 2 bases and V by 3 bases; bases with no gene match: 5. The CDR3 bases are TGCGCCAGCAGCCACCAGACAGGGGGTACCTACGAGCAGTACTTC. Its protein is CASSHQTGGTYEQYF.

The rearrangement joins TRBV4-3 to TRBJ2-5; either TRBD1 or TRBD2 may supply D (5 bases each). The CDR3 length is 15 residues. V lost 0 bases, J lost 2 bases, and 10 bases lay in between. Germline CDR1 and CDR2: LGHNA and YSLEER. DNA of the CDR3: TGCGCCAGCAGCCAAGACGACGGGACGCAAGAGACCCAGTACTTC. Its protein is CASSQDDGTQETQYF.